This T cell receptor (beta chain) emerged from a study of blood T cells in healthy people across ages. CDR1 is SQVTM, CDR2 ANQGSEA, per germline. This CDR3 has 13 amino acids. Healthy Caucasian individuals from Russia aged about 6 to 95 were enrolled as donors. Each donor had roughly 10 milliliters of peripheral blood drawn. Together with a sample-barcoded 5' primer, a J-beta primer mix was included in a second PCR lasting about 6 to 11 cycles. From the 5' RACE reads, TCRdb called clonotypes with MiXCR, one entry per CDR3 protein. The table records about 1,500,000 distinct CDR3 sequences, 25% to 30% of them present only once. This clonotype was recorded a few times. One junction end disagrees with the germline gene, perhaps due to a read error.

This sequence joins TRBV29-1 and TRBJ1-1; the D gene is possibly TRBD1 (5 bases). The sequence derives from a woman in her thirties in good health. Sequenced: blood. As DNA, the CDR3 is TGCAACGTTGAGGGCAGGGCCAACACTGAAGCTTTCTTT. Amino acid sequence: CNVEGRANTEAFF. The whole variable domain, remainder taken from reference TRBV29-1 and TRBJ1-1, is SAVISQKPSRDICQRGTSLTIQCQVDSQVTMMFWYRQQPGQSLTLIATANQGSEATYESGFVIDKFPISRPNLTFSTLTVSNMSPEDSSIYLCNVEGRANTEAFFGQGTRLTVV.